The rows below give T cell receptor beta chains drawn from one sample of a study of blood T cell repertoires in COVID-19. TCRdb's table, derived via immunoSEQ multiplex PCR, lists solely in-frame clones and lacks some. The sample yields a few hundred thousand clones, around 87% seen once. Specimen: peripheral blood. Every receptor here comes from a woman aged 60 to 75 with COVID-19, enrolled during active disease. Both conserved end residues are part of each CDR3. D genes are given only for firm matches. Some rows have no size entry. The others give once, few or many, or a class for an expanded clone.

>TRBJ2-5|-|TRBV18|TRBD2
TGTGCCAGCTCACTAGCGGGGACAACTCAGGGGACCCAGTACTTC
CASSLAGTTQGTQYF
>TRBJ2-1|-|TRBV9|TRBD2
TGTGCCAGCAGCCCCCGGGAGCGGGGGGGGACCTACAATGAGCAGTTCTTC
CASSPRERGGTYNEQFF
>TRBJ2-7|-|TRBV7-2|-
TGTGCCAGCAGCTTAGGGGTGGGAGACTACGAGCAGTACTTC
CASSLGVGDYEQYF
>TRBJ2-1|-|TRBV6-5|TRBD2
TGTGCCAGCAGTTCTAGCGGGGGGTGGAATGAGCAGTTCTTC
CASSSSGGWNEQFF
>TRBJ1-2|-|TRBV5-4|TRBD1
TGTGCCAGCAGCTTGAAGACAGGGGGAAGTTATGGCTACACCTTC
CASSLKTGGSYGYTF
>TRBJ2-7|-|TRBV28|TRBD1
TGTGCCAGCAGTTTATACAGGGGAAGTTACGAGCAGTACTTC
CASSLYRGSYEQYF
>TRBJ2-1|-|TRBV6-1|TRBD2
TGTGCCAGCAGTGAACTAGGAAGCGGGGGGGCTCACAATGAGCAGTTCTTC
CASSELGSGGAHNEQFF
>TRBJ1-1|-|TRBV5-4|-
TGTGCCAGCAGCTCCCAGGACAGAATGAACACTGAAGCTTTCTTT
CASSSQDRMNTEAFF
>TRBJ1-1|-|TRBV18|-
TGTGCCAGCTCACCGCGGGACACTGAAGCTTTCTTT
CASSPRDTEAFF
>TRBJ2-1|-|TRBV2|TRBD2
TGTGCCAGCCCCCTTAGACTAGCGGCGACGCCTTACAATGAGCAGTTCTTC
CASPLRLAATPYNEQFF
>TRBJ2-7|-|TRBV14|-
TGTGCCAGCAGCCGGACAGTGGAGCAGTACTTC
CASSRTVEQYF
>TRBJ2-5|-|TRBV9|TRBD2
TGTGCCAGCAGCGTAGCCTTAGGCCTAGCGGCCCAAGAGACCCAGTACTTC
CASSVALGLAAQETQYF
>TRBJ2-2|-|TRBV5-1|TRBD1
TGCGCCAGCAGTGCAGGACAGGGGAACACCGGGGAGCTGTTTTTT
CASSAGQGNTGELFF
>TRBJ2-5|-|TRBV19|-
TGTGCCAGTAGTAGAAATGGAGGGGAGACCCAGTACTTC
CASSRNGGETQYF
>TRBJ2-5|-|TRBV5-4|-
TGTGCCAGCAGCTTCGGACAACAAGCTCAAGAGACCCAGTACTTC
CASSFGQQAQETQYF
>TRBJ1-1|-|TRBV7-2|-
TGTGCCAGCAGCTTAGCAGCTGGAGCAAATATTGAAGCTTTCTTT
CASSLAAGANIEAFF
>TRBJ1-1|few|TRBV3-1/TRBV3-2|TRBD1
TGTGCCAGCAGCCAAGATCAGGCGACAGGGGGTACTGCTTTCTTT
CASSQDQATGGTAFF
>TRBJ2-5|-|TRBV7-3|-
TGTGCCAGCAGCTTAGGGCTGGAAGAGACCCAGTACTTC
CASSLGLEETQYF
>TRBJ2-5|-|TRBV7-2|TRBD1
TGTGCCAGCAGCCCGAGACGGACAGGAGAGACCCAGTACTTC
CASSPRRTGETQYF
>TRBJ1-5|-|TRBV6-2/TRBV6-3|-
TGTGCCAGCAGTTACCCACAGGGTCAAGGGGGATGGCAGCCCCAGCATTTT
CASSYPQGQGGWQPQHF
>TRBJ2-7|-|TRBV7-2|TRBD2
TGTGCCAGCAGCTTAGCTTCCGCGGGGGGGCCCTACGAGCAGTACTTC
CASSLASAGGPYEQYF
>TRBJ1-2|-|TRBV11-2|-
TGTGCCAGCAGCTTGGTACAGGGAAGTGGGAACTATGGCTACACCTTC
CASSLVQGSGNYGYTF
>TRBJ1-1|-|TRBV9|-
TGTGCCAGCAGCGCCGGAGTTGGCACTGAAGCTTTCTTT
CASSAGVGTEAFF
>TRBJ1-2|few|TRBV12-3/TRBV12-4|-
TGTGCCAGCAGTTTCGGCGTGGAGGGTTACACCTTC
CASSFGVEGYTF
>TRBJ1-2|-|TRBV4-3|TRBD1
TGCGCCAGCAGTCCGATACAGGGGAATTTCAACTATGGCTACACCTTC
CASSPIQGNFNYGYTF
>TRBJ1-1|-|TRBV9|TRBD1
TGTGCCAGCAGCCTAGGGACAGGGGGGACTGAAGCTTTCTTT
CASSLGTGGTEAFF
>TRBJ1-3|once|TRBV6-1|-
TGTGCCAGCAGATCACCAGGGTTAGCAGGAAACACCATATATTTT
CASRSPGLAGNTIYF
>TRBJ2-2|-|TRBV5-1|TRBD2
TGCGCCAGCAGCCTAGCGGGGAGTACGAACACCGGGGAGCTGTTTTTT
CASSLAGSTNTGELFF
>TRBJ1-4|-|TRBV19|TRBD1
TGTGCCAGTAGCGAAACCCGGGACAGGGCTAATGAAAAACTGTTTTTT
CASSETRDRANEKLFF
>TRBJ1-2|-|TRBV6-2/TRBV6-3|-
TGTGCCAGCAGTTACTCGAATTCCCCAGGCCTCTATGGCTACACCTTC
CASSYSNSPGLYGYTF
>TRBJ2-1|-|TRBV6-5|-
TGTGCCAGCAGTTATACCCCGAGCTCCTACAATGAGCAGTTCTTC
CASSYTPSSYNEQFF
>TRBJ2-7|once|TRBV21-1|-
TGTGCCAGCAGCAAAGACAGGCGACCCTCCTACGAGCAGTACTTC
CASSKDRRPSYEQYF
>TRBJ2-1|-|TRBV11-2|-
TGTGCCAGCAGCTTAGGGGGCGGGGCTGAGCAGTTCTTC
CASSLGGGAEQFF
>TRBJ2-2|-|TRBV7-9|-
TGTGCCAGCAGCTTAAAACTTAACACCGGGGAGCTGTTTTTT
CASSLKLNTGELFF
>TRBJ1-2|-|TRBV19|-
TGTGCCAGTAGTATTGGGCCCGACTATGGCTACACCTTC
CASSIGPDYGYTF
>TRBJ2-1|-|TRBV3-1/TRBV3-2|-
TGTGCCAGCAGTCCAATACGAACAGATGAGCAGTTCTTC
CASSPIRTDEQFF
>TRBJ1-2|-|TRBV24-1|-
TGTGCCACCAGTGATGGGCACTATGGCTACACCTTC
CATSDGHYGYTF
>TRBJ1-1|-|TRBV5-1|-
TGCGCCAGCAGCTTGTACGACAGTTTGAACACTGAAGCTTTCTTT
CASSLYDSLNTEAFF
>TRBJ1-5|-|TRBV19|-
TGTGCCAGTAGTCAGGGAAGAGATCAGCCCCAGCATTTT
CASSQGRDQPQHF
>TRBJ2-5|-|TRBV4-1|TRBD2
TGCGCCAGCAGCCAACCCGGGACTAGTGAAGAGACCCAGTACTTC
CASSQPGTSEETQYF
>TRBJ2-5|-|TRBV5-1|TRBD1
TGCGCCAGCAGCTACGGACAGGGACGGGAGACCCAGTACTTC
CASSYGQGRETQYF
>TRBJ2-5|-|TRBV30|-
TGTGCCTGGAGTGTAACACAGGGTTTGGGGACCCAGTACTTC
CAWSVTQGLGTQYF
>TRBJ1-1|-|TRBV25-1|-
TGTGCCAGCAGTGGGGTGGGACAAACCGAAGCTTTCTTT
CASSGVGQTEAFF
>TRBJ2-3|-|TRBV3-1/TRBV3-2|TRBD2
TGTGCCAGCAGCCAAGATAGGCGGGGGACTAGCACAGATACGCAGTATTTT
CASSQDRRGTSTDTQYF
>TRBJ2-7|-|TRBV7-7|TRBD1
TGTGCTAGCAGCTCAGGGACAGTACCCTACGAGCAGTACTTC
CASSSGTVPYEQYF
>TRBJ1-4|-|TRBV5-4|-
TGTGCCAGCAGTTCTTCTGGGGCAGGAGCCAAAGAAAAACTGTTTTTT
CASSSSGAGAKEKLFF